The present entry profiles one T cell receptor beta chain with its context. This entry belongs to a study of Ad26.COV2.S vaccination and SARS-CoV-2 variants. Germline CDR1 reads LNHNV; CDR2 reads YYDKDF (reference sequence). The ends lost 8 bases at V and 4 bases at J; junction bases unmatched: 8. CDR3 length: 14 residues. Treatment specified: 15 to 20 received Ad26.COV2.S at low or high dose, single or two shots; several received placebo; per-sample allocation not given. The investigators took samples on day 63 after the first vaccine or placebo injection. TCRdb keeps only in-frame clones here, not all; method: immunoSEQ multiplex PCR. The sample yields 300,000 to 350,000 clones, about 90% seen once.

This clonotype was obtained from a person between 18 and 65 years old who received the Ad26.COV2.S COVID-19 vaccine or a placebo. The chain joins TRBV15 to TRBJ2-1, with 7 bases lining up with TRBD2. Specimen: peripheral blood, collected in a trial of Ad26.COV2.S vaccine versus placebo. The CDR3 DNA is TGTGCCACCCAGCGGGGTGGGGCGTACAATGAGCAGTTCTTC. Translation gives CATQRGGAYNEQFF.